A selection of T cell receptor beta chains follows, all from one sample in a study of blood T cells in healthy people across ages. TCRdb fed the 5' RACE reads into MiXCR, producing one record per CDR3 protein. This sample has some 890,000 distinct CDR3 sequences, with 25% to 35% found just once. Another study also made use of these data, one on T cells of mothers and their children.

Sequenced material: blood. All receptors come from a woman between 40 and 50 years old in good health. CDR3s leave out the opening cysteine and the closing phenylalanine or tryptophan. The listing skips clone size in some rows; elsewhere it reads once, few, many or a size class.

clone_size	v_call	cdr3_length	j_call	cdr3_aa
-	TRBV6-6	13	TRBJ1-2	ASSYTQGGNYGYT
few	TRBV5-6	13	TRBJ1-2	ASSPLSGGNYGYT
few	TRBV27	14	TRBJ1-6	ASSPVRSSYNSPLH
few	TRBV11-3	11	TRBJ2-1	ASSLGTADEQF
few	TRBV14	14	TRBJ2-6	ASSHYGGTRANVLT
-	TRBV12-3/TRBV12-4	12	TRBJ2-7	ANSLLASFHEQY
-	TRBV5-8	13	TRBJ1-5	ASSLAAARAWPQH
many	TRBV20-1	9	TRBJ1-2	SASSGRGYT
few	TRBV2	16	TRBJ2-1	ASSDPSGRQSSYNEQF
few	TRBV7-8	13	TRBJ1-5	ASSSWGESNQPQH
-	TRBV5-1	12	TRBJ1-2	ASSLDRVVYGYT
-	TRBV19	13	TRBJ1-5	ASSIVGLSNQPQH
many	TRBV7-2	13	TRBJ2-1	ASSLANTGNNEQF
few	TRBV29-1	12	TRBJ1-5	SVLQGRGNQPQH
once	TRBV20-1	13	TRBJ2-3	SARIPQGSTDTQY
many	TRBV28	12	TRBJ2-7	ASGGGAGGYEQY
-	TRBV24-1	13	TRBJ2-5	ATSGGQGRQETQY
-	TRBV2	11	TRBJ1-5	ASSDGEGQPQH
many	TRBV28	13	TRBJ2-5	ASSLSGRYQETQY
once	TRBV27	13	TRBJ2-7	TSSLGQGLSYEQY
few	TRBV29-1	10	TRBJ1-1	SVEDMHPEAF
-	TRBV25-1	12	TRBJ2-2	ASSEQGVTGELF
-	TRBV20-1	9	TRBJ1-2	SARNSYGYT
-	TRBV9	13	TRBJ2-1	ASSVEWGGLNEQF
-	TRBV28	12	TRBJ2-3	ASPPRGRPDTQY
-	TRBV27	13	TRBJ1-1	ASSLFMGEGTEAF
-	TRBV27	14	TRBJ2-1	ASSPRAAGGINEQF
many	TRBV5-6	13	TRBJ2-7	ASSSPVSASYEQY
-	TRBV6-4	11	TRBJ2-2	ASSAGRTGELF
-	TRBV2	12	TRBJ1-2	ASRERGGNYGYT
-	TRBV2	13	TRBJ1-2	ASRSTDFSNYGYT
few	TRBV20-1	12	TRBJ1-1	SAPPHRRNTEAF
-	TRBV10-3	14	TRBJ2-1	AISHAGTGGWNEQF
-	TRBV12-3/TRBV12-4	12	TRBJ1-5	ASSLVGSAQPQH
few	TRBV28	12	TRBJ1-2	ASSPRGQGERYT
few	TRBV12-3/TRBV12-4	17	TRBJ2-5	ASSLARGIGAGGRKTQY
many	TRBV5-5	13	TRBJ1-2	ASSLGPGGSYGYT
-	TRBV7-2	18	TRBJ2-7	ASSWFIMGAQGVAPYEQY
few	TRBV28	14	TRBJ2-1	ASSRGSRGSYNEQF
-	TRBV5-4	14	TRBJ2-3	ASSFGEDSSTDTQY
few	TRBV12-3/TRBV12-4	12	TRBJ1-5	ASRPTGIGQPQH
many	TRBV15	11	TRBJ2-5	ATASGDVETQY
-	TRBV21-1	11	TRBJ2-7	ASSLIQVYEQY
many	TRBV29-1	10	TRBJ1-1	SVGQPNTEAF
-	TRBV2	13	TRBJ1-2	ASSEIAGTNYGYT
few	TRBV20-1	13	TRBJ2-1	SARDRGRGSDEQV
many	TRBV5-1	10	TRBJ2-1	ASSLVFREQF
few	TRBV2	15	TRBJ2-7	ASSGGLAGPSSYEQY
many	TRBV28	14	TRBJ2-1	ASSPVRGGLNNEQF
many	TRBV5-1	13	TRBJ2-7	ASSLQGTRSSEQY
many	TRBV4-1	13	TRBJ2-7	ASSQDAGKPYEQY
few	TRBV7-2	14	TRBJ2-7	ASSPRVRPGRHEQY
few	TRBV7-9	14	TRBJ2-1	ASSLAPGQGNNEQF
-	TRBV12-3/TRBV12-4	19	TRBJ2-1	ASSLGRGRQGYLSSYNEQF
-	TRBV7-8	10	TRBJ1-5	ASSWLNQPQH
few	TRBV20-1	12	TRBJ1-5	SAREGGKDQPQH
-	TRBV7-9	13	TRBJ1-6	ASSVPGPRNSPLH